The present T cell receptor (beta chain) was sequenced within a study of cytomegalovirus exposure and HLA in healthy donors. General observations from the study: In a later analysis, across HLA loci, associated TCR counts were highest for DRB1, lowest for HLA-C. V- and J-gene trimming in TCR beta was tied to a missense DCLRE1C variant by an analysis performed later.

Vbeta (60) and Jbeta (13) primers were used in the PCR. The repertoire was sequenced with immunoSEQ multiplex PCR; TCRdb's copy has only in-frame clones and lacks some. In total, the table holds roughly 73,000 clones. To note about this clone: The antigen is unknown.

This CDR3 comprises 12 residues. Per the germline V gene, CDR1 is GTSNPN and CDR2 is SVGIG (reference sequence). The V gene lost 2 bases and the J gene lost 11 bases, with 13 bases spanning the gap. Sequences were obtained from PBMCs. J is TRBJ2-1 and V is TRBV30; a possible D gene is TRBD1 (6 bases). The source is a man aged 45 to 65 in good health and CMV-seropositive. The CDR3 loop reads CAWSRQGSKQFF. In nucleotides, the CDR3 is TGTGCCTGGAGTCGGCAGGGGAGCAAGCAGTTCTTC.